These 11 T cell receptor beta chains originate from one sample sequenced in a study of T-cell memory formation after mild COVID-19. TCRdb analysed the 5' RACE reads with MiXCR anew, one entry per CDR3 protein. The sample carries 400,000 or so distinct CDR3 sequences, about 20% recorded once. Source material: PBMCs or a T cell subset sorted from them (not recorded which). The source is an adult woman who had mild COVID-19 (a few samples of this study predate the infection). Cell type and time point are not known.

This rearrangement joins TRBV9 to TRBJ2-6, with TRBD1 matching over 7 bases. V shed 7 bases, J shed 2 bases, and the junction held 12 bases outside the gene matches. The CDR3 has 17 amino acids. CDR1 and CDR2 (germline): SGDLS, YYNGEE. CDR3 in amino acids: CASRRGRANTGANVLTF. As DNA, the CDR3 is TGTGCCAGCCGTAGGGGGCGAGCTAACACTGGGGCCAACGTCCTGACTTTC. Full variable domain (missing parts from reference TRBV9 and TRBJ2-6): DSGVTQTPKHLITATGQRVTLRCSPRSGDLSVYWYQQSLDQGLQFLIQYYNGEERAKGNILERFSAQQFPDLHSELNLSSLELGDSALYFCASRRGRANTGANVLTFGAGSRLTVL.

The V call is TRBV29-1, the J call TRBJ1-1; D is uncertain. Germline CDR1 and CDR2: SQVTM and ANQGSEA. The CDR3 consists of 15 residues. V was clipped by 7 bases and J by 0 bases, with 18 bases between them. DNA for the CDR3: TGCAGCGCCCTTGAGACCGTCTCGATGAACACTGAAGCTTTCTTT. This translates into CSALETVSMNTEAFF. Full variable domain (outside the CDR3, taken from reference TRBV29-1 and TRBJ1-1): SAVISQKPSRDICQRGTSLTIQCQVDSQVTMMFWYRQQPGQSLTLIATANQGSEATYESGFVIDKFPISRPNLTFSTLTVSNMSPEDSSIYLCSALETVSMNTEAFFGQGTRLTVV.

This clonotype was observed a few times. The V and J genes are TRBV27 and TRBJ1-3; no definite D call. There are 13 residues in the CDR3. With 2 bases removed from V and 4 bases from J, the gap between germline ends came to 6 bases. CDR1 is MNHEY, CDR2 SMNVEV, per germline (reference sequence). The CDR3 spells CASSLAVGNTIYF. In DNA form, the CDR3 reads TGTGCCAGCAGTTTAGCAGTGGGAAACACCATATATTTT.

As regards this clonotype: At one end the junction does not follow the germline gene, possibly because of a read error. V gene TRBV5-1 combines with J gene TRBJ2-1; 13 bases align to TRBD2. The CDR3 is 16 amino acids. CDR1 SGHRS and CDR2 YFSETQ come from the germline V gene. The CDR3 nucleotides read TGCGCCAGCAGCGCGACTACTAGCGGGGGGGCCTATGAGCAGTTATTC. It encodes CASSATTSGGAYEQLF. Using reference TRBV5-1 and TRBJ2-1 for the parts outside the CDR3, the full variable domain is KAGVTQTPRYLIKTRGQQVTLSCSPISGHRSVSWYQQTPGQGLQFLFEYFSETQRNKGNFPGRFSGRQFSNSRSEMNVSTLELGDSALYLCASSATTSGGAYEQLFGPGTRLTVL.

Many counts were recorded for this clonotype. The chain recombines TRBV6-6 with TRBJ2-2; D remains ambiguous. Trimming removed 0 bases at V and 1 base at J, with 9 bases between. CDR1 is MNHNY and CDR2 is SVGAGI in the germline V gene (reference sequence). The CDR3 is 16 residues long. The CDR3 coding sequence is TGTGCCAGCAGTTACTCGGTGGAATTGAACACCGGGGAGCTGTTTTTT. This translates into CASSYSVELNTGELFF.

The table lists this clonotype with a few counts. CDR3 residues: CSARRLAGESDTQYF. The CDR3 DNA is TGCAGTGCTAGACGCCTAGCGGGGGAGTCAGATACGCAGTATTTT. The V gene is TRBV20-1, the J gene TRBJ2-3; 10 bases map to TRBD2. Trimming at V came to 2 bases and at J to 4 bases, leaving 6 bases not matched to a gene. Germline V gene lookup returns CDR1 DFQATT and CDR2 SNEGSKA (reference sequence). The CDR3 is made up of 15 amino acids.

V gene TRBV12-3 or TRBV12-4 combines with J gene TRBJ2-1, with 7 bases aligning to TRBD2. With 6 bases clipped from V and 7 bases from J, the junction kept 6 bases outside the gene matches. The CDR3 has 13 residues. The CDR3 coding sequence is TGTGCCAGCAGGCGGGGGTCGAGAAATGAGCAGTTCTTC. As protein: CASRRGSRNEQFF.

In its sample, this clonotype was seen a few times. CDR3 sequence (DNA): TGTGCCAGCAGCTCCAGACTCCTTGCGGGGGGCGAGCAGTACTTC. It encodes CASSSRLLAGGEQYF. The V call is TRBV7-2, the J call TRBJ2-7, with 8 bases lining up with TRBD2. The junction had 11 bases not matched to a gene; V was cut back by 4 bases and J by 6 bases. CDR1 is SGHTA and CDR2 is FQGNSA in the germline V gene. This CDR3 has 15 amino acids.

The chain combines TRBV6-5 with TRBJ1-2; no definite D call. CDR3 length: 13 amino acids. Trimming shortened V by 8 bases and J by 7 bases, and 17 bases separated the two germline ends. Germline loops: CDR1 MNHEY, CDR2 SVGAGI. This CDR3 is CASRTAAASGYTF. CDR3 nucleotides: TGTGCCAGCCGAACCGCGGCTGCCTCTGGCTACACCTTC.

This clonotype has only a few counts. J is TRBJ1-5 and V is TRBV27; 7 bases agree with TRBD1. J gave up 5 bases and V 5 bases, and 6 bases lay outside the gene matches. This CDR3 has 14 residues. Germline-derived CDR1 and CDR2 are MNHEY and SMNVEV (reference sequence). The CDR3 sequence: CASSMTGSYQPQHF. DNA of the CDR3: TGTGCCAGCAGTATGACAGGGAGCTATCAGCCCCAGCATTTT.

This clonotype was recorded at least ten times. V gene TRBV4-2 combines with J gene TRBJ1-6, with 9 bases fitting TRBD1. Germline CDR1 and CDR2: LGHNA and YNFKEQ. V shed 3 bases, J shed 5 bases, and the junction held 2 bases outside the gene matches. The CDR3 sequence is 15 residues long. CDR3 residues: CASSQGQGNNSPLHF. The CDR3 bases are TGTGCCAGCAGCCAGGGACAGGGAAATAATTCACCCCTCCACTTT.